One and the same sample provided the 25 T cell receptor beta chains below, sequenced in a study of blood T cells in healthy people across ages. Using a J-beta primer mix together with a sample-barcoded 5' primer, a second PCR was run for about 6 to 12 cycles. TCRdb re-called the 5' RACE reads with MiXCR, one entry per CDR3 protein. The data contain some 700,000 distinct CDR3 sequences, 22% of them singletons. The specimen was blood. Receptor source: a man in his sixties or seventies in good health.

The V and J genes are TRBV10-3 and TRBJ1-4, with a weak D call TRBD1 (5 bases). The ends were cut back, 10 bases at V and 3 bases at J, with 15 bases in the middle. Germline V gene sequence: CDR1 ENHRY, CDR2 SYGVKD. This CDR3 comprises 14 residues. The DNA of the CDR3 is TGTGCCACCGGGCGGCAGGGCTCTAATGAAAAACTGTTTTTT. Translated, it gives CATGRQGSNEKLFF.

CDR3 in DNA: TGCAGTGCTGCCTCCGGGGGATCGAACACTGAAGCTTTCTTT. It yields the protein CSAASGGSNTEAFF. This rearrangement joins TRBV20-1 to TRBJ1-1, with a possible D match to TRBD1 (5 bases). The CDR3 consists of 14 residues. V lost 5 bases, J lost 1 base, and 14 bases lay in between. The germline gives CDR1 DFQATT, CDR2 SNEGSKA (reference sequence).

The chain uses TRBV30 and TRBJ2-3; D may be TRBD1 (5 bases). Germline values: CDR1 GTSNPN, CDR2 SVGIG (reference sequence). The CDR3 loop spans 14 amino acids. The V end was cut by 2 bases, the J end by 2 bases, with 11 bases between. This CDR3 is CAWSPDIFTDTQYF. CDR3 in DNA: TGTGCCTGGAGTCCGGACATATTCACAGATACGCAGTATTTT.

This rearrangement joins TRBV20-1 to TRBJ2-2, with a weak D call TRBD1 (6 bases). From germline, CDR1 is DFQATT and CDR2 SNEGSKA (reference sequence). The CDR3 is 16 amino acids. Trimming removed 0 bases at V and 5 bases at J, with 16 bases between. CDR3 sequence reads: CSARDNQGIVTGELFF. The CDR3 coding sequence is TGCAGTGCTAGAGATAACCAGGGGATAGTAACCGGGGAGCTGTTTTTT.

V gene TRBV7-2 combines with J gene TRBJ2-1, with a weak D call TRBD1 (6 bases). Germline CDR1 is SGHTA and CDR2 is FQGNSA. This CDR3 is built from 16 residues. Trimming left V 5 bases short and J 0 bases short, with 14 bases between. The CDR3 here is CASSLLPQGSYNEQFF. The CDR3 DNA is TGTGCCAGCAGCCTCCTGCCACAGGGCTCCTACAATGAGCAGTTCTTC.

V and J are TRBV5-5 and TRBJ2-3, with 8 bases that match TRBD1. The CDR3 consists of 14 residues. The V gene end was trimmed by 0 bases and the J gene end by 7 bases; junction bases not matched to a gene: 4. Looked up from germline, CDR1 is SGHKS and CDR2 is YYEKEE (reference sequence). CDR3 sequence (DNA): TGTGCCAGCAGCTTGGCAGGGGGCGCGAATACGCAGTATTTT. Translating gives CASSLAGGANTQYF.

In its sample, this clonotype was seen a few times. This chain connects TRBV7-3 to TRBJ2-5; unclear D gene. V shed 2 bases and J shed 7 bases, with 14 bases lying between them. This CDR3 has 14 amino acids. CDR1 is SGHTA and CDR2 is FQGTGA in the germline V gene. CDR3 sequence: CASSLLGSVGTQYF. CDR3 DNA: TGTGCCAGCAGCTTATTGGGCTCCGTAGGGACCCAGTACTTC.

This clonotype was observed a single time. J is TRBJ1-5 and V is TRBV29-1, with a tentative D call TRBD1 (6 bases). Trimming left V 6 bases short and J 9 bases short, with 15 bases between. The length of the CDR3 is 12 residues. CDR1 and CDR2 from the germline V gene are SQVTM and ANQGSEA. CDR3 sequence reads: CSVKQGDRPQHF. The CDR3 DNA reads TGCAGCGTCAAACAGGGAGATCGGCCCCAGCATTTT.

The CDR3 protein is CASSLDRNYEQYF. The DNA of the CDR3 is TGTGCCAGCAGCTTAGATAGGAATTACGAGCAGTACTTC. This chain connects TRBV11-2 to TRBJ2-7; no definite D call. Germline V gene sequence: CDR1 SGHAT, CDR2 FQNNGV. This CDR3 is built from 13 residues. Trimming stripped 0 bases from V and 4 bases from J, with 7 bases between.

This clonotype was detected many times. CDR3 in amino acids: CASSHERGQQETQYF. The CDR3, as DNA: TGTGCCAGCAGTCACGAGCGGGGACAGCAAGAGACCCAGTACTTC. The rearrangement uses TRBV27 and TRBJ2-5; D may correspond to TRBD1 or TRBD2 (7 bases each). The CDR3 contains 15 residues. Germline V gene sequence: CDR1 MNHEY, CDR2 SMNVEV (reference sequence). V was trimmed by 5 bases and J by 2 bases, leaving 15 bases between them.

The CDR3 reads CASSPSGKGGELFF. The CDR3 DNA sequence: TGTGCCAGCAGCCCTAGCGGGAAAGGCGGGGAGCTGTTTTTT. The chain uses TRBV7-9 and TRBJ2-2; 9 bases agree with TRBD2. Losses at the gene ends were 5 bases for V and 7 bases for J; bases not matched to a gene: 5. Per the germline V gene, CDR1 is SEHNR and CDR2 is FQNEAQ (reference sequence). The CDR3 has 14 residues.

This clonotype was counted between two and nine times. The V call is TRBV12-3 or TRBV12-4, the J call TRBJ1-2, with a possible D match to TRBD1 (5 bases). The CDR3 runs 13 residues. V lost 3 bases and J 3 bases, leaving 8 bases between the germline ends. The CDR3 DNA follows: TGTGCCAGCAGTTTGGACACAGACTATGGCTACACCTTC. Translating it yields CASSLDTDYGYTF.

This rearrangement joins TRBV27 to TRBJ2-5, with 8 positions matching TRBD1. CDR3 length: 14 amino acids. Trimming at V came to 6 bases and at J to 5 bases, leaving 8 bases not matched to a gene. Per germline, CDR1 MNHEY and CDR2 SMNVEV (reference sequence). In nucleotides, the CDR3 is TGTGCCAGCAGCCATAGGAGGACAGGGGAGACCCAGTACTTC. Translation: CASSHRRTGETQYF.

This clonotype has more than one count but fewer than ten. The chain uses TRBV12-3 or TRBV12-4 and TRBJ2-7; D is ambiguous. Trimming pared 8 bases from V and 3 bases from J, leaving 17 bases between. CDR3 length: 14 amino acids. In DNA form, the CDR3 reads TGTGCCAGCGGAAGGGCAGGTCAAGGCTACGAGCAGTACTTC. As protein: CASGRAGQGYEQYF.

The chain joins TRBV12-3 or TRBV12-4 to TRBJ1-5; 9 nucleotides match TRBD1. The CDR3 length is 15 residues. Germline trimming cut 5 bases from V and 5 bases from J; bases unmatched to any gene: 7. In nucleotides, the CDR3 is TGTGCCAGCAGTCGGGACAGGGCTGGGGATCAGCCCCAGCATTTT. As protein: CASSRDRAGDQPQHF.

The genes are TRBV5-1 and TRBJ2-2; D call uncertain. The length of the CDR3 is 15 residues. V was trimmed by 0 bases and J by 3 bases, leaving 9 bases between them. Germline CDR1 SGHRS, CDR2 YFSETQ. The CDR3 DNA reads TGCGCCAGCAGCTTGGATGCAGCCTACACCGGGGAGCTGTTTTTT. This gives the protein CASSLDAAYTGELFF.

A note on this clonotype: The CDR3 does not end in the conserved phenylalanine or tryptophan, so this is likely a read error. This chain joins TRBV13 and TRBJ2-4; TRBD2 matches 8 bases. Looked up from germline, CDR1 is PRHDT and CDR2 is FYEKMQ (reference sequence). The CDR3 length is 15 residues. V lost 4 bases and J lost 0; bases outside the gene matches: 2. CDR3: CASSSGGLAKNIQYL. For the CDR3, the DNA is TGTGCCAGCAGCTCGGGGGGGCTAGCCAAAAACATTCAGTACCTC.

This clonotype was seen a few times. The chain employs TRBV14 and TRBJ2-1; no firm D call. In germline, CDR1 is SGHDN, CDR2 FVKESK. V was cut by 4 bases and J by 0 bases, with 13 bases left in between. This CDR3 has 16 residues. CDR3 DNA: TGTGCCAGCAGCCTCAGAGGCTTGAGCTCCTACAATGAGCAGTTCTTC. Residues: CASSLRGLSSYNEQFF.

There are a few counts of this clonotype. This chain connects TRBV5-6 to TRBJ2-4, with D perhaps given as TRBD1 or TRBD2 (5 bases each). The length of the CDR3 is 13 residues. V was trimmed by 7 bases and J by 2 bases, leaving 10 bases between them. Germline lookup yields CDR1 SGHDT and CDR2 YYEEEE. CDR3 sequence: CASAEGTKNIQYF. The CDR3 DNA is TGTGCCAGCGCAGAGGGGACCAAAAACATTCAGTACTTC.

This clonotype turned up a few times. This chain joins TRBV25-1 and TRBJ2-3; 11 positions match TRBD2. V dropped 6 bases and J dropped 2; count of bases not matched to a gene: 4. Germline V gives CDR1 MGHDK, CDR2 SYGVNS. The CDR3 is made up of 15 amino acids. This CDR3 is CASRTSGINTDTQYF. For the CDR3, the DNA is TGTGCCAGCAGGACTAGCGGGATAAACACAGATACGCAGTATTTT. Drawing the rest from reference TRBV25-1 and TRBJ2-3, the complete variable domain is EADIYQTPRYLVIGTGKKITLECSQTMGHDKMYWYQQDPGMELHLIHYSYGVNSTEKGDLSSESTVSRIRTEHFPLTLESARPSHTSQYLCASRTSGINTDTQYFGPGTRLTVL.

CDR3 sequence reads: CASSPRQGWSTEAFF. The CDR3 bases are TGCGCCAGCAGCCCCCGACAGGGGTGGAGCACTGAAGCTTTCTTT. The chain combines TRBV5-1 with TRBJ1-1; 8 nucleotides align to TRBD1. Germline values: CDR1 SGHRS, CDR2 YFSETQ. V was pared by 4 bases and J by 4 bases, with 9 bases of the junction left unmatched. The CDR3 is made up of 15 amino acids.

The chain carries TRBV18 and TRBJ1-1, with 7 bases identical to TRBD1. Germline V gene data show CDR1 as KGHSH and CDR2 as LQKENI. V lost 3 bases, J lost 0 bases, and 10 bases stayed unmatched. The length of the CDR3 is 17 residues. DNA of the CDR3: TGTGCCAGCTCACCTAGACAGGGTTTGGGGATGAACACTGAAGCTTTCTTT. As protein: CASSPRQGLGMNTEAFF.

This clonotype was observed a few times. V and J are TRBV12-3 or TRBV12-4 and TRBJ1-1; the match to TRBD1 covers 8 bases. This CDR3 spans 15 amino acids. Trimming took 6 bases from V and 1 from J; bases not matched to a gene: 7. The DNA of the CDR3 is TGTGCCAGCAGCGGTGACAGGGGTAAGAACACTGAAGCTTTCTTT. This sequence encodes CASSGDRGKNTEAFF.

As to this clonotype: At one of its ends the junction is not consistent with the germline gene, which may arise from a read error. The chain carries TRBV6-2 or TRBV6-3 and TRBJ1-1; D perhaps matches TRBD1 (5 bases). From germline, CDR1 is MNHEY and CDR2 SVGEGT. The CDR3 length is 13 residues. The CDR3 sequence is CASIPGTDTEASF. The DNA of the CDR3 is TGTGCCAGCATACCCGGGACTGACACTGAAGCTTCCTTT.

This clonotype was seen many times. The genes are TRBV5-1 and TRBJ2-5, with TRBD1 identical over 7 bases. The CDR3 is 14 amino acids. The germline V gene has CDR1 SGHRS and CDR2 YFSETQ. The V gene end was trimmed by 4 bases and the J gene end by 0 bases; junction bases not matched to a gene: 3. DNA of the CDR3: TGCGCCAGCAGCCGGGGACAGTACCAAGAGACCCAGTACTTC. Amino acids: CASSRGQYQETQYF.